These 7 T cell receptor beta chains share one sample of origin, sequenced in a study of blood T cell repertoires in COVID-19. Generated by immunoSEQ multiplex PCR, the TCRdb table keeps only in-frame clones and is missing some. This table has about 250,000 clones, approximately 83% appearing once. Input material: peripheral blood. The source of these receptors is a person between 65 and 80 years old with COVID-19, enrolled during active disease.

Points on this clone: Other DNA sequences in the sample encode the same CDR3. The gene calls are TRBV11-2 and TRBJ1-1; possible D gene TRBD1, 6 bases. The CDR3 loop spans 16 amino acids. Trimming took off 6 bases at V and 1 base at J, with 18 bases between the two ends. The germline CDR1 and CDR2 sequences are SGHAT and FQNNGV. CDR3 amino acids: CASRRGGRGQNTEAFF. CDR3 nucleotides: TGTGCCAGCAGGAGGGGGGGTCGGGGTCAGAACACTGAAGCTTTCTTT.

This chain uses TRBV10-3 with TRBJ1-2, with a tentative D call TRBD1 (5 bases). V gave up 10 bases and J gave up 4 bases, with 16 bases separating them. CDR1 and CDR2 from the germline V gene are ENHRY and SYGVKD. This CDR3 is built from 13 residues. CDR3 loop: CATKPSGGYGYTF. CDR3 DNA: TGTGCCACCAAGCCATCGGGGGGCTATGGCTACACCTTC.

CDR3 region: CASSLASGEAFF. The CDR3 nucleotides are TGTGCCAGCAGCTTAGCCTCAGGAGAAGCTTTCTTT. This chain joins TRBV7-8 and TRBJ1-1; D is unclear. The CDR3 spans 12 residues. Germline lookup yields CDR1 SGHVS and CDR2 FQNEAQ. Trimming removed 0 bases from V and 8 bases from J, with 7 bases in between.

This chain uses TRBV5-6 with TRBJ1-3; D possibly corresponds to TRBD1 (5 bases). V was cut by 4 bases and J by 0 bases, with 14 bases left in between. The CDR3 extends over 16 amino acids. CDR1 and CDR2 (germline): SGHDT, YYEEEE. The CDR3 here is CASSPIDRLSGNTIYF. CDR3 sequence (DNA): TGTGCCAGCAGCCCGATAGACAGACTCTCTGGAAACACCATATATTTT.

V is TRBV27 and J is TRBJ1-4; TRBD1 might be the D (6 bases). Germline CDR1 MNHEY, CDR2 SMNVEV (reference sequence). V was cut by 3 bases and J by 7 bases, with 12 bases left in between. The CDR3 covers 14 residues. The CDR3 coding sequence is TGTGCCAGCAGTTTCCGTCCAGGGGTTGAAAAACTGTTTTTT. It translates to CASSFRPGVEKLFF.

The genes are TRBV9 and TRBJ1-2; TRBD1 matches 7 bases. With 0 bases clipped from V and 7 bases from J, the junction kept 0 bases outside the gene matches. CDR1 is SGDLS and CDR2 is YYNGEE in the germline V gene. The CDR3 has 12 residues. CDR3 loop: CASSVDRGGYTF. For the CDR3, the DNA is TGTGCCAGCAGCGTAGACAGGGGTGGCTACACCTTC.

The rearrangement joins TRBV5-4 to TRBJ2-7; D unclear. This CDR3 comprises 15 residues. The germline CDR1 and CDR2 sequences are SGHNT and YYREEE (reference sequence). V lost 3 bases and J 6 bases, leaving 19 bases between the germline ends. CDR3 coding DNA: TGTGCCAGCAGCTCCCTCCTAGTTTCGTCCGCCGAGCAGTACTTC. Its translation: CASSSLLVSSAEQYF. The whole variable domain, filled in from reference TRBV5-4 and TRBJ2-7, reads ETGVTQSPTHLIKTRGQQVTLRCSSQSGHNTVSWYQQALGQGPQFIFQYYREEENGRGNFPPRFSGLQFPNYSSELNVNALELDDSALYLCASSSLLVSSAEQYFGPGTRLTVT.